This is a list of T cell receptor beta chains from one sample in a study of blood T cell repertoires in COVID-19. TCRdb's table, derived via immunoSEQ multiplex PCR, lists solely in-frame clones and lacks some. The sample has about 170,000 clones; 80% to 85% are singletons. What was sequenced was peripheral blood. These receptors all come from a man aged 65 to 85 with active or convalescent COVID-19. Both conserved end residues are part of each CDR3. The order of the fields is V gene, J gene, CDR3 length, clone size, D gene, CDR3 protein, CDR3 DNA. The D gene is left open where the match is weak. For some rows the clone size is stated as once, few or many, or as a class when expanded; others skip it.

TRBV18,TRBJ2-7,17,NA,TRBD2,CASSPSKRGVGSYEQYF,TGTGCCAGCTCACCTAGCAAGCGGGGGGTGGGATCCTACGAGCAGTACTTC
TRBV5-1,TRBJ1-1,15,NA,NA,CASSLGLFMNTEAFF,TGCGCCAGCAGCTTGGGCCTATTTATGAACACTGAAGCTTTCTTT
TRBV4-3,TRBJ1-4,14,NA,NA,CASSQDLIGEKLFF,TGCGCCAGCAGCCAAGATTTGATCGGTGAAAAACTGTTTTTT
TRBV7-2,TRBJ1-6,16,NA,NA,CASSLGGGRDNSPLHF,TGTGCCAGCAGCTTAGGGGGGGGACGGGATAATTCACCCCTCCACTTT
TRBV5-1,TRBJ1-6,15,NA,NA,CASSFTASRNSPLHF,TGCGCCAGCAGCTTTACAGCCTCCCGGAATTCACCCCTCCACTTT
TRBV5-4,TRBJ2-1,15,NA,TRBD1,CASSAAQGAHNEQFF,TGTGCCAGCAGCGCGGCACAGGGGGCCCACAATGAGCAGTTCTTC
TRBV6-5,TRBJ1-4,14,NA,NA,CASSYSLSNEKLFF,TGTGCCAGCAGTTACTCACTATCGAATGAAAAACTGTTTTTT
TRBV6-5,TRBJ2-2,14,medium-sized,TRBD1,CASKGTGHTGELFF,TGTGCCAGCAAGGGGACAGGGCACACCGGGGAGCTGTTTTTT
TRBV5-1,TRBJ2-1,14,NA,TRBD2,CASRTSESYNEQFF,TGCGCCAGCAGGACTAGCGAATCCTACAATGAGCAGTTCTTC
TRBV6-5,TRBJ2-3,14,NA,TRBD2,CARNREAGTDTQYF,TGTGCCAGGAACCGGGAGGCCGGAACAGATACGCAGTATTTT
TRBV27,TRBJ1-2,13,NA,TRBD1,CASQTGRMDGYTF,TGTGCCTCCCAGACAGGGCGAATGGATGGCTACACCTTC
TRBV19,TRBJ1-5,14,NA,NA,CASSNRGALEPQHF,TGTGCCAGTAGTAATCGGGGGGCTCTTGAGCCCCAGCATTTT
TRBV29-1,TRBJ1-4,13,few,NA,CSVPGSRGEKLFF,TGCAGCGTCCCCGGGTCAAGGGGTGAAAAACTGTTTTTT
TRBV19,TRBJ1-1,15,once,NA,CASSRGMGPTTEAFF,TGTGCCAGTAGCCGGGGGATGGGGCCGACCACTGAAGCTTTCTTT
TRBV28,TRBJ2-7,15,NA,TRBD1,CASNSVGTGYSEQYF,TGTGCCAGCAACTCCGTCGGGACAGGGTATTCCGAGCAGTACTTC
TRBV6-5,TRBJ1-6,15,NA,TRBD1,CASSYGGGTVTPLHF,TGTGCCAGCAGTTACGGAGGAGGGACAGTCACACCCCTCCACTTT
TRBV7-9,TRBJ1-1,14,NA,TRBD1,CASSPSGQDTEAFF,TGTGCCAGCAGCCCCTCCGGACAGGACACTGAAGCTTTCTTT